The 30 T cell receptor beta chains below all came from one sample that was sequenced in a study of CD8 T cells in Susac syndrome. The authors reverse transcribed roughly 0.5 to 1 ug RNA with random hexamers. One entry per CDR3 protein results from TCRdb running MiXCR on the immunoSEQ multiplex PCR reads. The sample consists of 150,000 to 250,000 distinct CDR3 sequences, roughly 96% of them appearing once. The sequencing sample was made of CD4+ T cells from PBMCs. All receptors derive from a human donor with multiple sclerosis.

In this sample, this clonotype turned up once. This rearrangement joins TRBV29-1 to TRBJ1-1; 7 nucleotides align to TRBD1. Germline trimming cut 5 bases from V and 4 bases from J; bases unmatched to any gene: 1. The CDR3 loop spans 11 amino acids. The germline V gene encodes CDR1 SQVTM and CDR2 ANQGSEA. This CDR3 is CSVSGGTEAFF. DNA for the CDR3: TGCAGCGTTTCAGGGGGCACTGAAGCTTTCTTT.

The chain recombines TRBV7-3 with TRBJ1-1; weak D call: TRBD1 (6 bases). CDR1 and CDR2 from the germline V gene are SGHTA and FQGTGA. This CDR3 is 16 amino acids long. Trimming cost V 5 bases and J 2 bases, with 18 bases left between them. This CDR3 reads CASSLWVLGANTEAFF. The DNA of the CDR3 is TGTGCCAGCAGCCTCTGGGTCCTGGGGGCCAACACTGAAGCTTTCTTT.

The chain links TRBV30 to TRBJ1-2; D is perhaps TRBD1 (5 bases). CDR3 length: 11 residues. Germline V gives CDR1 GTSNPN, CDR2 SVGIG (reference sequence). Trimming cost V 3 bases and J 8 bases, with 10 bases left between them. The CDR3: CAWRQGGGYTF. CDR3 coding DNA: TGTGCCTGGAGGCAGGGAGGAGGCTACACCTTC. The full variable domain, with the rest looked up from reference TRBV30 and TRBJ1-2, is SQTIHQWPATLVQPVGSPLSLECTVEGTSNPNLYWYRQAAGRGLQLLFYSVGIGQISSEVPQNLSASRPQDRQFILSSKKLLLSDSGFYLCAWRQGGGYTFGSGTRLTVV.

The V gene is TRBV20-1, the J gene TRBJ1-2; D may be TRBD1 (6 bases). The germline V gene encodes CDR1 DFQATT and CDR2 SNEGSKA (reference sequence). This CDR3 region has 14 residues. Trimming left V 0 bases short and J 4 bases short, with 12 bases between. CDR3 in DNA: TGCAGTGCTAGAGATCCGCGGGGGCCCTATGGCTACACCTTC. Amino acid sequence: CSARDPRGPYGYTF.

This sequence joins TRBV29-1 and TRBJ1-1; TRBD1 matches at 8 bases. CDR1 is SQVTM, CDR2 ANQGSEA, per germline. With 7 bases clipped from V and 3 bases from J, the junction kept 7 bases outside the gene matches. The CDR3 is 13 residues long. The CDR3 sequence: CSGDRGVDTEAFF. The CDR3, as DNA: TGCAGCGGCGACAGGGGAGTAGACACTGAAGCTTTCTTT. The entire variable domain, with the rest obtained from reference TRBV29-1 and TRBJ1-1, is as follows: SAVISQKPSRDICQRGTSLTIQCQVDSQVTMMFWYRQQPGQSLTLIATANQGSEATYESGFVIDKFPISRPNLTFSTLTVSNMSPEDSSIYLCSGDRGVDTEAFFGQGTRLTVV.

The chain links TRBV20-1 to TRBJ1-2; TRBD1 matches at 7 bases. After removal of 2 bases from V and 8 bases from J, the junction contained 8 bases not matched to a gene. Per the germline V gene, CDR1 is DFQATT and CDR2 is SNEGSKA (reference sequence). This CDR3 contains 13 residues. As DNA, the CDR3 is TGCAGTGCTAGAAATCTTGGACAGGACGGCTACACCTTC. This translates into CSARNLGQDGYTF.

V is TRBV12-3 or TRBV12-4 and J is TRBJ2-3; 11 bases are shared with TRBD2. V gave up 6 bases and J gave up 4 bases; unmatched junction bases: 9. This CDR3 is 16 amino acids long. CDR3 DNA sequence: TGTGCCAGCAGGACGCCTAGCGGGGGGATCCCAGATACGCAGTATTTT. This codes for CASRTPSGGIPDTQYF.

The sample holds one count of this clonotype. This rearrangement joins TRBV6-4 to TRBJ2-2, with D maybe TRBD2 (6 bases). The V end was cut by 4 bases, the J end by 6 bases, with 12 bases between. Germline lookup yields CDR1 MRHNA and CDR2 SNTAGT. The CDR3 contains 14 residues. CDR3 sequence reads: CASSVEGQAGELFF. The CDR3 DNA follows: TGTGCCAGCAGTGTGGAGGGGCAGGCCGGGGAGCTGTTTTTT.

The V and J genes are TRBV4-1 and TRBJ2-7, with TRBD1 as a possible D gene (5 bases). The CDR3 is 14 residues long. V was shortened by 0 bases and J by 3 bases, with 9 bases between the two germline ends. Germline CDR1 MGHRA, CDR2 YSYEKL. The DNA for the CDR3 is TGCGCCAGCAGCCAAGACCAGGGTCGCTACGAGCAGTACTTC. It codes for CASSQDQGRYEQYF.

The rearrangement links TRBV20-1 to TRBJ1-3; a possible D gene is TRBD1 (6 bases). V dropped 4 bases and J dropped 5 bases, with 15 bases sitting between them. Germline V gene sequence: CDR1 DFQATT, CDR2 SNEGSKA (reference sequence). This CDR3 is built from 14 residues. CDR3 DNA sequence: TGCAGTGCTAACTACAGGGAACGAAGAAACACCATATATTTT. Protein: CSANYRERRNTIYF.

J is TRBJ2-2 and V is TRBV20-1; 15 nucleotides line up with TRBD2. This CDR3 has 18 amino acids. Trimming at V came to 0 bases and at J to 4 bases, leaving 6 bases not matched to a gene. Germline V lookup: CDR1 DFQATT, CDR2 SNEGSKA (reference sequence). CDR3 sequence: CSARDPGLAGGSTGELFF. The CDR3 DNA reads TGCAGTGCTAGAGATCCGGGACTAGCGGGAGGTTCCACCGGGGAGCTGTTTTTT.

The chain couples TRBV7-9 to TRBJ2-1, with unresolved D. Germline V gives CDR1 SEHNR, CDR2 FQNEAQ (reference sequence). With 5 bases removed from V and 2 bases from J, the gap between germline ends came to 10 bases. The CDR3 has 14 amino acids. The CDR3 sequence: CASSPSNTYNEQFF. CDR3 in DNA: TGTGCCAGCAGCCCCAGTAATACCTACAATGAGCAGTTCTTC. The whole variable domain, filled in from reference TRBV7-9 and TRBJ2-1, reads DTGVSQNPRHKITKRGQNVTFRCDPISEHNRLYWYRQTLGQGPEFLTYFQNEAQLEKSRLLSDRFSAERPKGSFSTLEIQRTEQGDSAMYLCASSPSNTYNEQFFGPGTRLTVL.

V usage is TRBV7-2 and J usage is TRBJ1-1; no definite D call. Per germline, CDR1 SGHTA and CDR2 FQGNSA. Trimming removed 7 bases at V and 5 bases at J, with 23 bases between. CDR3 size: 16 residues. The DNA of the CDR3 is TGTGCCAGCACCGTTCAAGTCCAGTATGTGCCGACTGAAGCTTTCTTT. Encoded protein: CASTVQVQYVPTEAFF.

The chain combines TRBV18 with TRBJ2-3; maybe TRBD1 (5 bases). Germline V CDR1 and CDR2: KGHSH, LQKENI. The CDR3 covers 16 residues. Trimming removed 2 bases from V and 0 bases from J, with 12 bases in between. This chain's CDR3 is CASSPTTVKSTDTQYF. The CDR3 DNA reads TGTGCCAGCTCACCAACGACAGTGAAAAGCACAGATACGCAGTATTTT.

CDR3 sequence: CASSRELGQGWGYTF. The CDR3 DNA sequence: TGCGCCAGCAGCCGGGAATTAGGGCAGGGCTGGGGCTACACCTTC. The chain uses TRBV4-1 and TRBJ1-2; a possible D gene is TRBD1 (5 bases). V was clipped by 4 bases and J by 8 bases, with 20 bases between them. CDR3 length equals 15 residues. The germline V gene has CDR1 MGHRA and CDR2 YSYEKL.

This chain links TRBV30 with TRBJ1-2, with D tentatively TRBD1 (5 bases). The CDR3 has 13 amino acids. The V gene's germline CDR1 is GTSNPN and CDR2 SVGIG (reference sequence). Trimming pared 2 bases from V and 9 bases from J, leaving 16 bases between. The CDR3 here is CAWSPTGPWSYTF. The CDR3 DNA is TGTGCCTGGAGTCCTACAGGTCCGTGGAGCTACACCTTC.

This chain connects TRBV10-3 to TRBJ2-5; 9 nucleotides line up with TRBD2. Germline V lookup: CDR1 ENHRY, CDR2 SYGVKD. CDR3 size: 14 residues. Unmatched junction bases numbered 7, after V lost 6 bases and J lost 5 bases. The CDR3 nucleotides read TGTGCCATCAGCGTAGCGGGGGAGAGGGAGACCCAGTACTTC. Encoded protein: CAISVAGERETQYF.

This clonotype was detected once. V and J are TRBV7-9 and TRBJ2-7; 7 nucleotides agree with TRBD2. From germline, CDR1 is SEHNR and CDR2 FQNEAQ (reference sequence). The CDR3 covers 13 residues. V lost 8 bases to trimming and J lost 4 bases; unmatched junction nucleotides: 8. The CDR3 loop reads CASRSLGGYEQYF. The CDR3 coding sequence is TGTGCCAGCCGGTCCTTGGGGGGGTACGAGCAGTACTTC.

CDR3 region: CASSHQQPLETQYF. CDR3 DNA: TGTGCCAGCAGCCACCAGCAGCCTCTAGAGACCCAGTACTTC. This chain joins TRBV12-3 or TRBV12-4 and TRBJ2-5; D call uncertain. Trimming pared 6 bases from V and 4 bases from J, leaving 15 bases between. The CDR3 is 14 amino acids.

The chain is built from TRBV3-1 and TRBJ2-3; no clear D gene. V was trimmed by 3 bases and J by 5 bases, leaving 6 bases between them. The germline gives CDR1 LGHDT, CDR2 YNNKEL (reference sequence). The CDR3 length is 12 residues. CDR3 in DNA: TGTGCCAGCAGCCAGGATAAAGATACGCAGTATTTT. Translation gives CASSQDKDTQYF.

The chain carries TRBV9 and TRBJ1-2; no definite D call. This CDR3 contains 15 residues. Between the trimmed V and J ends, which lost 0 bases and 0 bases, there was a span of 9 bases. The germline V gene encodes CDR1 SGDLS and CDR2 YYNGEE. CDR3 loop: CASSVEGGPNYGYTF. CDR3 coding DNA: TGTGCCAGCAGCGTAGAGGGCGGCCCTAACTATGGCTACACCTTC.

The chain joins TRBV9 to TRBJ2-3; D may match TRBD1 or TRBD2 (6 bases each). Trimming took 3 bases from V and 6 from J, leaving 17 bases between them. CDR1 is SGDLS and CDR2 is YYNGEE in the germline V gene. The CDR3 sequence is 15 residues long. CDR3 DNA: TGTGCCAGCAGCGCGACAGGCACAGGAGGGGATACGCAGTATTTT. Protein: CASSATGTGGDTQYF. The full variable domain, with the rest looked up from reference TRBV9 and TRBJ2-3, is DSGVTQTPKHLITATGQRVTLRCSPRSGDLSVYWYQQSLDQGLQFLIQYYNGEERAKGNILERFSAQQFPDLHSELNLSSLELGDSALYFCASSATGTGGDTQYFGPGTRLTVL.

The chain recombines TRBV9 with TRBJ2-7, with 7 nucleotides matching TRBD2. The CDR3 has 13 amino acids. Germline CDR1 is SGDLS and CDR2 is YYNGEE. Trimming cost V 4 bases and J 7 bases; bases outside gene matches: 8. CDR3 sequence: CASSRSGGGEQYF. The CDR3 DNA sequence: TGTGCCAGCAGCCGCTCGGGGGGAGGAGAGCAGTACTTC.

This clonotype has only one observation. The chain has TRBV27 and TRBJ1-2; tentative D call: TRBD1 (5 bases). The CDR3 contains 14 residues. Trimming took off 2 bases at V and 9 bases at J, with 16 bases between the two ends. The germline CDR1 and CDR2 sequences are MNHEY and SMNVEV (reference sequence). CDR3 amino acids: CASSLGGRGKSYTF. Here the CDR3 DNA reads TGTGCCAGCAGTTTAGGGGGTAGGGGTAAGAGCTACACCTTC.

CDR3 loop: CASGVRGAGNQPQHF. The CDR3 nucleotides are TGTGCCAGTGGTGTTAGGGGCGCAGGCAATCAGCCCCAGCATTTT. The chain combines TRBV12-3 or TRBV12-4 with TRBJ1-5; D may be TRBD1 (5 bases). V gave up 9 bases and J gave up 2 bases, with 17 bases separating them. This CDR3 has 15 amino acids.

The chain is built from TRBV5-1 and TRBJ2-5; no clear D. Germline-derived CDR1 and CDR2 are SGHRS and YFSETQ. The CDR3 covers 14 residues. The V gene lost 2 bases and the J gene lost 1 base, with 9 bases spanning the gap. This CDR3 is CASSLVEPQETQYF. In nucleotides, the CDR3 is TGCGCCAGCAGCTTAGTGGAACCCCAAGAGACCCAGTACTTC.

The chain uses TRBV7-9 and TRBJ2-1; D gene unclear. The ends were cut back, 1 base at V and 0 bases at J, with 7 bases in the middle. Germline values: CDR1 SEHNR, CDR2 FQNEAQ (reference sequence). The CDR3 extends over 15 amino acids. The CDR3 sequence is CASSLDTGSYNEQFF. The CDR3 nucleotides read TGTGCCAGCAGCTTAGATACCGGCTCCTACAATGAGCAGTTCTTC.

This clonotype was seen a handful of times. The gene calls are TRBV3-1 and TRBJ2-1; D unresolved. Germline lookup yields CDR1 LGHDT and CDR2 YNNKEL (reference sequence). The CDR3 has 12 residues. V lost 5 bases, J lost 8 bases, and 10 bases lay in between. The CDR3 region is CASSFPADEQFF. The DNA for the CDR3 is TGTGCCAGCAGCTTTCCAGCTGATGAGCAGTTCTTC.

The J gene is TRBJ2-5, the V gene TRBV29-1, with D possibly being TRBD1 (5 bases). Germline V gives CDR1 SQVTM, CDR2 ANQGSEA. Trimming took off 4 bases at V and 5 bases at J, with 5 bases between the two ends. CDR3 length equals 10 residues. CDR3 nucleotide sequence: TGCAGCGTTGCAGGGGAGACCCAGTACTTC. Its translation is CSVAGETQYF.

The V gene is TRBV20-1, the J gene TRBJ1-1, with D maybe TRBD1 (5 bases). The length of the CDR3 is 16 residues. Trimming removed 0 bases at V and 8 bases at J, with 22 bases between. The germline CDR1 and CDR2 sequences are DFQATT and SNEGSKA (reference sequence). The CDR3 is CSARDHQGLSYLEAFF. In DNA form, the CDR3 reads TGCAGTGCTAGAGATCATCAGGGATTATCCTATCTCGAAGCTTTCTTT.